The entry below gives a single T cell receptor (beta chain) sequence along with its context. No antigen is known for it. No clone much larger than this one lies a single base away; base qualities are absent. The data stem from a study of T cells in Graves' hyperthyroidism and ophthalmopathy (dated by TCRdb to the late 2010s). At the level of the whole study: Peripheral blood was collected at initial diagnosis, before any treatment. TCR V-J signatures able to tell the groups apart were searched for in a discovery cohort of some 97 patients, of whom over 40 had Graves' ophthalmopathy and 55 to 60 had stable Graves' hyperthyroidism. The roughly 100 discovery patients were randomly split 7:3 into training and test sets. The study also compared thyroid tissue and blood T-cell repertoires from roughly six Graves' hyperthyroidism patients. After blood sampling, hyperthyroidism patients were treated with methimazole at a starting dose of 30 mg daily, and ophthalmopathy patients were treated with high-dose intravenous methylprednisolone. Prospective prediction of ophthalmopathy was tested in an independent validation cohort consisting of about 19 hyperthyroidism patients and approximately 16 patients who later progressed to ophthalmopathy. The paper reports TCR Vbeta CDR3 sequencing of 130 to 150 peripheral blood samples: 40 or so ophthalmopathy, around 80 hyperthyroidism and 17 progressor patients.

The TCR beta CDR3 regions were amplified from the RNA transcripts. For the first round of RT-PCR on the TCR CDR3, the HTBI primer set was used together with the Qiagen OneStep RT-PCR kit. Libraries were constructed in a second round of multiplex PCR, after which size selection and purification were carried out. Sequencing of the libraries was done on an Illumina HiSeq2000 using paired-end 100 bp reads. Under the source paper's analysis protocol: SOAPnuke was used to process the raw data, removing reads that contained adapters or uncalled bases, had a mean Phred below 15, or lacked an exact match to the constant primer or identifier. COPE v1.2.5 was used to merge the high-quality paired reads, and each unique nucleotide sequence was defined as a clonotype. MiTCR v1.1 was used to align the clonotypes against IMGT TRBV, TRBD and TRBJ reference segments. The analysis was restricted to V-J combinations with a frequency above 0.0001, which together covered 99.2% of the repertoires. The TCS score was defined as F50 (clonal expansion) divided by E x V (chaos), with BLOSUM62-based TCRdist calculated between CDR3 peptides within each V-J. Welch's t-statistics and random forest reduced approximately 520 V-J features to about 13, which were used in a naive Bayes classifier (R e1071). Clones were called with MiXCR by TCRdb after fastp trimmed the public reads at Q25, and only in-frame beta chains were retained. Each CDR3 protein appears once, grouped with its most common genes and DNA. Clone size and V and J calls follow TCRdb, not the original study. For this sample there are approximately 640,000 distinct CDR3 sequences; 15% to 20% appear just once. Of the sample, roughly 16% falls within the top ten clones.

Results and caveats for the whole study, not just this receptor: In validation, the model predicted progression to ophthalmopathy with approximately 71% sensitivity and over 72% specificity, a median of 6.5 months before onset. Most expanded thyroid clonotypes (frequency above 0.001) were also found in blood, which suggests that blood repertoires may mirror thyroid immune responses. In cross-validation, a model built on a 13 V-J signature told ophthalmopathy apart from stable hyperthyroidism with 85% to 90% sensitivity and roughly 81% specificity, and in testing the same model reached 80%/75%. Sample size was not statistically predetermined, and blinding of investigators to group allocation was not performed.

Stable Graves' hyperthyroidism was defined as no progression to ophthalmopathy during 18 months of follow-up. Hyperthyroidism patients were newly diagnosed, with disease duration under 2 months, and aged 18 to 65 years. The study excluded patients with uncontrolled infections, other autoimmune diseases, pregnancy or lactation. Diagnoses were established on the basis of clinical symptoms, serum thyroxine and TRAb, thyroid ultrasound, and orbital computed tomography. Ficoll-Paque density gradient centrifugation was used to isolate PBMCs from approximately 10 ml of fresh peripheral blood. Total RNA was extracted with Trizol reagent, and quality was checked on an Agilent 2100 Bioanalyzer. The receptor comes from a man between 50 and 59 years old with Graves' hyperthyroidism. Sequencing was carried out using blood.

The CDR3: CASTPYEAGTSYGYTF. The nucleotides read TGTGCCAGCACCCCCTATGAGGCAGGAACCTCCTATGGCTACACCTTC. The V and J genes are TRBV28 and TRBJ1-2; the D gene lacks a confident call. The CDR3, cysteine through phenylalanine, is 16 amino acids long. CDR3 DNA is the only sequence kept; it has 48 bases, read in frame from the first base. Deletion took 7 bases off V and 4 bases off J, with a span of 22 bases between the germline ends. The germline V gene encodes CDR1 MDHEN and CDR2 SYDVKM.